This is a list of T cell receptor beta chains from one sample in a study of blood T cell repertoires in COVID-19. The protocol was immunoSEQ multiplex PCR, while the TCRdb copy is restricted to in-frame clones and leaves out a portion. In the table there are 120,000 to 150,000 clones, around 87% of which are singletons. The specimen was peripheral blood. The receptors stem from a human donor in a cohort sampled during active COVID-19. Both conserved end residues are trimmed from each CDR3. Clone sizes are given selectively: once, few, many, or a class where the clone is expanded.

cdr3_aa: ASSSLRGEKLF
v_call: TRBV3-1/TRBV3-2
clone_size: .
j_call: TRBJ1-4

cdr3_aa: ASSLGTVPTNEKLF
v_call: TRBV5-1
clone_size: .
j_call: TRBJ1-4

cdr3_aa: ASSFTGESNQPQH
v_call: TRBV5-1
clone_size: .
j_call: TRBJ1-5

cdr3_aa: ASSWGQTNSYEQY
v_call: TRBV7-2
clone_size: .
j_call: TRBJ2-7

cdr3_aa: ASSAVGGSTDTQY
v_call: TRBV2
clone_size: .
j_call: TRBJ2-3

cdr3_aa: ASSQERGPSYEQY
v_call: TRBV4-1
clone_size: .
j_call: TRBJ2-7

cdr3_aa: ASSQEVRAGYGYT
v_call: TRBV3-1/TRBV3-2
clone_size: .
j_call: TRBJ1-2

cdr3_aa: ASSLQGPDTQY
v_call: TRBV5-8
clone_size: once
j_call: TRBJ2-3

cdr3_aa: ASSHLETQY
v_call: TRBV3-1/TRBV3-2
clone_size: .
j_call: TRBJ2-5

cdr3_aa: ASSLGLRRTDTQY
v_call: TRBV5-1
clone_size: .
j_call: TRBJ2-3

cdr3_aa: ASGAARQGGPYNSPLH
v_call: TRBV5-1
clone_size: .
j_call: TRBJ1-6